This T cell receptor (beta chain) was obtained from a study of T-cell reconstitution after alpha-beta-depleted transplantation in children (dated by TCRdb to the mid-2010s). About the full investigation: Using TCR repertoire profiling, the study followed T-cell immune reconstitution in a quantitative way in children after TCRalphabeta/CD19-depleted allogeneic hematopoietic cell transplantation. General findings and caveats noted by the study authors: In some patients, the high TCRbeta diversity seen at day 60 was put down to recipient T cells and intrathymic progenitors that had survived conditioning. Hyperexpanded clone frequencies declined over subsequent months; after one year, T-cell counts and TCRbeta diversity were mostly attributed to newly produced T cells. About two months after transplant, the apparently early recovery of alphabetaT-cell counts reportedly depended on just several hundred clones that had expanded rapidly and came from non-depleted graft cells.

The sample's treatment or condition, from its label and the paper: allogeneic hematopoietic cell transplantation with graft depleted of TCRalphabeta T cells and CD19 B cells. The transplant recipients were children given TCRalphabeta/CD19-depleted allogeneic hematopoietic cell grafts. Libraries were prepared through PCR. This sample was sequenced with an Illumina HiSeq 2500. To normalize quantification of the TCRbeta repertoire, the TCR libraries were built with molecular barcoding that relied on unique molecular identifiers. TCRdb took the public reads, trimmed them with fastp at Q25, ran MiXCR for clone calling and kept in-frame beta chains. Each CDR3 protein gets just one entry, which takes the most common genes and DNA from the rows behind it. Across this sample there are 280,000 or so distinct CDR3 sequences, with around a tenth seen only once. The ten largest clonotypes hold about 20% of the sample.

The V end gives up 5 bases and the J end 8 bases, leaving 18 bases in the junction not matched to a gene. CDR1 and CDR2 are read off the germline V gene (reference sequence) as MNHEY and SMNVEV. Taken from cysteine to phenylalanine, the CDR3 has 17 residues. The entry retains the CDR3 DNA only, 51 bases that are in frame from base 1. This clonotype was seen ten or more times. It has no known antigen specificity. Within one base of it there is no much larger clone, and no base qualities were kept. The sequence is built from TRBV27 and TRBJ2-4; TRBD2 aligns with 7 central bases. This clonotype was obtained from a male patient aged 2-10 years who had a stem cell transplant for chronic granulomatous disease, so the T cells may come from the graft donor. The sample was peripheral blood, taken 180 days after TCRalphabeta/CD19-depleted stem cell transplant. The nucleotide sequence is given as TGTGCCAGCAGTACGCAACTAGCGCCGCCCGGCAGAGACATTCAGTACTTC. This encodes CASSTQLAPPGRDIQYF.